This T cell receptor (beta chain) was captured in a study of cytomegalovirus exposure and HLA in healthy donors. Whole-study findings and limits: A previous analysis found most TCR beta V segments productive roughly 87% or roughly 30% of the time. Immune exposure information comprised only CMV serostatus.

Of note for this clone: Its antigen is undetermined.

In the PCR, 60 Vbeta and 13 Jbeta primers were used. Data came from immunoSEQ multiplex PCR; TCRdb stores just in-frame clones and leaves some out. The data show around 130,000 clones, about three quarters seen once. This CDR3 has 16 amino acids. V dropped 3 bases and J dropped 2 bases, with 17 bases sitting between them. Germline CDR1 and CDR2: SQVTM and ANQGSEA. The clonotype was recovered from a woman between 40 and 55 years old in good health and CMV-seronegative. The specimen sequenced was PBMCs. The chain combines TRBV29-1 with TRBJ2-1; possible D gene TRBD1, 6 bases. The CDR3 DNA follows: TGCAGCGTTGAGGGCGCGGAACAGGGTGCCTACAATGAGCAGTTCTTC. Encoded protein: CSVEGAEQGAYNEQFF.